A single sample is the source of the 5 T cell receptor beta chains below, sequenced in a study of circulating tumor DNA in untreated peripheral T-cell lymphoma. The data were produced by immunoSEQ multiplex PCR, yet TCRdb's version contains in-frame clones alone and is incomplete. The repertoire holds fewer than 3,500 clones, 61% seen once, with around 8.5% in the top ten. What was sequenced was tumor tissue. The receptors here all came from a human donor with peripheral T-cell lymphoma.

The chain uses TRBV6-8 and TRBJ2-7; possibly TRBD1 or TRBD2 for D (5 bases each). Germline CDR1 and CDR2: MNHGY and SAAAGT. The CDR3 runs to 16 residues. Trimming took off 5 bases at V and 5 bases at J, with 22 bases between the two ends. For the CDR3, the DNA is TGTGCCAGCAGTCGGGCCGGGACCGCAGGAAGACACGAGCAGTACTTC. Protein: CASSRAGTAGRHEQYF.

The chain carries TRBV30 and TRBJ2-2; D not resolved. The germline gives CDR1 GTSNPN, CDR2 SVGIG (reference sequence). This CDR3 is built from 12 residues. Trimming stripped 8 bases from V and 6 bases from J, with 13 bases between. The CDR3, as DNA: TGTGCCCAAAAGCGCGCGGCCGGGGAGCTGTTTTTT. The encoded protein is CAQKRAAGELFF.

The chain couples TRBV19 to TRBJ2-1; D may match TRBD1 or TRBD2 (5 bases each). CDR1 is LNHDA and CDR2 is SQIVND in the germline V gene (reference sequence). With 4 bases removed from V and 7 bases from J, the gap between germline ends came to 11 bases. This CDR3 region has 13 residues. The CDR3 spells CASSTGTQNEQFF. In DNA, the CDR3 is TGTGCCAGTAGTACCGGGACCCAAAATGAGCAGTTCTTC.

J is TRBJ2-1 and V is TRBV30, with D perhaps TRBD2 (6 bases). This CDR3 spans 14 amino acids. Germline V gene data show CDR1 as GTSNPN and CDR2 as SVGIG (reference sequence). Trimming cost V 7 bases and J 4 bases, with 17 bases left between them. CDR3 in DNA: TGTGCCTCCTTAGGGGCGGGGAGATACAATGAGCAGTTCTTC. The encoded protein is CASLGAGRYNEQFF.

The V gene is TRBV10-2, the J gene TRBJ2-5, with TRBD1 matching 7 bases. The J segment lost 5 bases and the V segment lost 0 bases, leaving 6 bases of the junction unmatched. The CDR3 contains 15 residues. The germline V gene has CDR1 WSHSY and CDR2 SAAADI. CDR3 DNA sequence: TGCGCCAGCAGTGAGTCTGGGACAGTCAGGGAGACCCAGTACTTC. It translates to CASSESGTVRETQYF.